The rows below give T cell receptor beta chains drawn from one sample of a study of shared clonotypes between healthy human individuals. The method was immunoSEQ multiplex PCR; TCRdb's version includes in-frame clones alone and lacks a portion of them. The repertoire holds 2 million to 3 million clones, with approximately 93% as singletons. The sequenced sample consisted of naive CD4+ T cells from PBMCs. These receptor sequences come from a man between 18 and 35 years old in good health. Some clones in this sample may be carry-over from other donors' samples. Each CDR3 is given with its conserved first and last residue. D genes are given only for firm matches. Expanded clones get a size class; other rows say once, few or many, or leave the size out.

d_call	v_call	j_call	clone_size	cdr3_aa	cdr3_nt
TRBD2	TRBV5-1	TRBJ2-5	.	CASSTGLEETQYF	TGCGCCAGCAGCACCGGACTAGAGGAGACCCAGTACTTC
.	TRBV28	TRBJ2-7	.	CASSLTAFYEQYF	TGTGCCAGCAGTTTAACAGCATTCTACGAGCAGTACTTC
TRBD1	TRBV5-1	TRBJ2-3	.	CASSSVGQGEYYTQYF	TGCGCCAGCAGCTCCGTTGGACAGGGGGAGTATTATACGCAGTATTTT
.	TRBV28	TRBJ2-1	.	CASSPLRGEGYNEQFF	TGTGCCAGCAGTCCATTGAGGGGGGAGGGCTACAATGAGCAGTTCTTC
.	TRBV29-1	TRBJ2-1	.	CSVADEQFF	TGCAGCGTTGCAGACGAGCAGTTCTTC
.	TRBV7-2	TRBJ2-5	once	CASSLGSFETQYF	TGTGCCAGCAGCTTAGGTAGCTTTGAGACCCAGTACTTC
.	TRBV19	TRBJ1-2	.	CASKTRDTTYGYTF	TGTGCCAGCAAAACCCGGGACACCACTTATGGCTACACCTTC
TRBD2	TRBV7-7	TRBJ2-7	.	CASSLSGRALYEQYF	TGTGCCAGCAGCCTTAGCGGGAGGGCCCTCTACGAGCAGTACTTC
TRBD1	TRBV7-9	TRBJ2-2	once	CASSHYRGDFGELFF	TGTGCCAGCAGCCACTACAGGGGTGACTTTGGGGAGCTGTTTTTT
.	TRBV6-1	TRBJ2-1	.	CASSEVAALSYNEQFF	TGTGCCAGCAGTGAAGTAGCGGCGCTCTCCTACAATGAGCAGTTCTTC
TRBD2	TRBV5-1	TRBJ2-3	.	CASSLGLAGVDTQYF	TGCGCCAGCAGCTTGGGACTAGCGGGAGTAGATACGCAGTATTTT
.	TRBV30	TRBJ1-6	.	CAWQLGGSPLHF	TGTGCCTGGCAGTTGGGTGGTTCACCCCTCCACTTT
.	TRBV19	TRBJ1-5	once	CASSTKGTSLWQPQHF	TGTGCCAGTAGTACGAAAGGGACATCCCTCTGGCAGCCCCAGCATTTT
TRBD1	TRBV18	TRBJ1-1	.	CASSPGTGQAFF	TGTGCCAGCTCACCAGGGACAGGCCAAGCTTTCTTT
TRBD1	TRBV10-1	TRBJ1-5	few	CARNSGTGGNNNQPQHF	TGCGCCAGGAATTCCGGGACAGGAGGTAATAACAATCAGCCCCAGCATTTT
.	TRBV4-3	TRBJ2-5	.	CASSQDFRIQETQYF	TGCGCCAGCAGCCAAGATTTCCGCATCCAAGAGACCCAGTACTTC
.	TRBV2	TRBJ1-4	.	CASSWASEKLFF	TGTGCCAGCAGTTGGGCCTCGGAAAAACTGTTTTTT
.	TRBV18	TRBJ2-3	.	CASSPLQRLFWATMADTQYF	TGTGCCAGCTCACCACTTCAACGGTTATTCTGGGCAACGATGGCAGATACGCAGTATTTT
TRBD1	TRBV27	TRBJ2-7	.	CASSLGRGRYEQYF	TGTGCCAGCAGTTTGGGCAGGGGGCGCTACGAGCAGTACTTC
.	TRBV6-5	TRBJ1-1	.	CATRMRGTEAFF	TGTGCCACCCGGATGAGGGGCACTGAAGCTTTCTTT
.	TRBV28	TRBJ1-2	.	CASSQTVSYGYTF	TGTGCCAGCAGTCAAACAGTGAGCTATGGCTACACCTTC
TRBD2	TRBV5-4	TRBJ2-7	.	CASSPSGAGREGLYEQYF	TGTGCCAGCAGCCCTTCAGGGGCGGGGCGGGAGGGCCTCTACGAGCAGTACTTC
.	TRBV7-2	TRBJ2-3	.	CASSSRASTDTQYF	TGTGCCAGCAGCTCTAGGGCCAGCACAGATACGCAGTATTTT
TRBD1	TRBV7-8	TRBJ1-1	.	CASSLEGQGGTEAFF	TGTGCCAGCAGCTTAGAGGGGCAGGGGGGCACTGAAGCTTTCTTT
.	TRBV7-9	TRBJ1-1	few	CASSGEAFF	TGTGCCAGCAGCGGAGAAGCTTTCTTT
.	TRBV28	TRBJ1-2	.	CASSLDYGYTF	TGTGCCAGCAGTTTAGACTATGGCTACACCTTC
.	TRBV6-5	TRBJ2-7	.	CASSYNTFGGYEQYF	TGTGCCAGCAGTTACAACACTTTTGGGGGCTACGAGCAGTACTTC
.	TRBV6-5	TRBJ1-6	.	CASRGATLSSPLHF	TGTGCCAGCAGAGGGGCTACATTGAGTTCACCCCTCCACTTT
.	TRBV7-2	TRBJ2-7	.	CASSSSQGPLDEQYF	TGTGCCAGCAGCTCATCACAGGGTCCGCTCGACGAGCAGTACTTC
.	TRBV29-1	TRBJ2-5	.	CSVGDETQYF	TGCAGCGTGGGGGACGAGACCCAGTACTTC
.	TRBV28	TRBJ2-3	.	CASSLYLGGTSTDTQYF	TGTGCCAGCAGTTTATATTTGGGGGGTACTAGCACAGATACGCAGTATTTT
.	TRBV5-1	TRBJ2-5	.	CASMARATSYQETQYF	TGCGCCAGCATGGCCCGGGCGACTTCGTACCAAGAGACCCAGTACTTC
.	TRBV27	TRBJ2-3	.	CASSLWDFTDTQYF	TGTGCCAGCAGTCTATGGGACTTTACAGATACGCAGTATTTT
.	TRBV29-1	TRBJ1-2	few	CSAGRIGDGYTF	TGCAGCGCCGGACGCATAGGGGATGGCTACACCTTC
.	TRBV19	TRBJ2-3	.	CASSSEDFRDTQYF	TGTGCCAGTAGTTCAGAAGACTTTAGGGATACGCAGTATTTT
.	TRBV5-4	TRBJ1-2	.	CASSLVSGSDGYTF	TGTGCCAGCAGCCTGGTGTCCGGAAGCGACGGCTACACCTTC
TRBD2	TRBV4-2	TRBJ2-2	.	CASSSRTSGGELFF	TGTGCCAGCAGCAGCCGGACTAGCGGCGGGGAGCTGTTTTTT
.	TRBV5-1	TRBJ2-7	.	CASSLAGSSYEQYF	TGCGCCAGCAGCTTGGCGGGTAGCTCCTACGAGCAGTACTTC
TRBD2	TRBV29-1	TRBJ2-1	.	CSVVGTSQGYNEQFF	TGCAGCGTTGTCGGGACTAGTCAAGGTTACAATGAGCAGTTCTTC
TRBD2	TRBV9	TRBJ2-1	once	CASSVGLAASYNEQFF	TGTGCCAGCAGCGTAGGGCTAGCGGCCTCCTACAATGAGCAGTTCTTC
.	TRBV27	TRBJ2-7	.	CASQWARDYTVDEQYF	TGTGCCAGCCAATGGGCCCGTGACTATACGGTGGACGAGCAGTACTTC
TRBD1	TRBV6-4	TRBJ1-5	.	CASRTRQGRNQPQHF	TGTGCCAGCCGAACAAGACAGGGAAGAAATCAGCCCCAGCATTTT
TRBD1	TRBV19	TRBJ1-4	.	CASSVAGTGEEKLFF	TGTGCCAGTAGTGTCGCCGGGACAGGGGAGGAAAAACTGTTTTTT
TRBD2	TRBV2	TRBJ2-1	once	CASVLAGPQFF	TGTGCCAGCGTCCTAGCGGGGCCCCAGTTCTTC
.	TRBV28	TRBJ2-7	.	CASSTPSSYEQYF	TGTGCCAGCAGTACCCCGTCATCCTACGAGCAGTACTTC
TRBD1	TRBV5-3	TRBJ1-4	.	CARSYRDRGIRGEKLFF	TGTGCCAGAAGCTACCGGGACAGGGGTATTAGAGGTGAAAAACTGTTTTTT
TRBD1	TRBV5-4	TRBJ1-2	.	CASSLEGQGKRGNYGYTF	TGTGCCAGCAGCTTGGAGGGACAGGGGAAGAGGGGGAACTATGGCTACACCTTC